This TCR beta chain originates from a study of vaccination and CD4 T cells after COVID-19. Study overall: Following dose two, a median about 65 days (range 14 to 241) passed before post-vaccine samples were taken.

Treatment here: approximately nine-day PBMC culture with coronavirus spike peptide pools or control peptides (ViraFEST assay). Note on this clonotype: The antigen remains unidentified.

Germline-derived CDR1 and CDR2 are SGHTA and FQGTGA. There are 16 residues in the CDR3. V lost 3 bases, J lost 5 bases, and 10 bases stayed unmatched. With the Oncomine TCR Beta short-read assay, DNA from cultured CD4+ T cells was sequenced. TCRdb fed the PCR reads into MiXCR, producing one record per CDR3 protein. The sample has thousands of distinct CDR3 sequences; just under 50% are singletons. V usage is TRBV7-3 and J usage is TRBJ2-7; TRBD1 matches 10 bases. Source material: CD4+ T cells from blood, cultured in vitro. The clonotype comes from a human donor who had recovered from COVID-19. CDR3 in amino acids: CASSFNPGQGFNEQYF. CDR3 bases: TGTGCCAGCAGCTTTAATCCGGGACAGGGGTTTAACGAGCAGTACTTC. The full variable domain, with the rest looked up from reference TRBV7-3 and TRBJ2-7, is GAGVSQTPSNKVTEKGKYVELRCDPISGHTALYWYRQSLGQGPEFLIYFQGTGAADDSGLPNDRFFAVRPEGSVSTLKIQRTERGDSAVYLCASSFNPGQGFNEQYFGPGTRLTVT.